These 32 T cell receptor beta chains were all obtained from the same sample, sequenced in a study of T cell responses to AZD1222 COVID-19 vaccine. The repertoire was sequenced with immunoSEQ multiplex PCR; TCRdb's copy has only in-frame clones and lacks some. The sample has about 88,000 clones; 90% are singletons. The sample here was peripheral blood, taken 28 days after the second AZD1222 dose. These receptors came from an adult who received the AZD1222 COVID-19 vaccine.

The chain recombines TRBV6-4 with TRBJ1-2; 8 bases agree with TRBD1. Germline values: CDR1 MRHNA, CDR2 SNTAGT. The CDR3 is made up of 14 amino acids. The V gene end was trimmed by 5 bases and the J gene end by 2 bases; junction bases not matched to a gene: 4. CDR3 coding DNA: TGTGCCAGCAGTCCAGGACAGGGAAACTATGGCTACACCTTC. It is translated as CASSPGQGNYGYTF.

The rearrangement links TRBV27 to TRBJ1-2; 7 bases fit TRBD1. CDR1 and CDR2 (germline): MNHEY, SMNVEV (reference sequence). V was clipped by 5 bases and J by 4 bases; unmatched bases: 10. This CDR3 has 15 residues. The CDR3 region is CASSLGQALLYGYTF. DNA of the CDR3: TGTGCCAGCAGTCTAGGACAGGCGCTCCTCTATGGCTACACCTTC.

The chain joins TRBV12-3 or TRBV12-4 to TRBJ1-1, with a weak D call TRBD1 (6 bases). The CDR3 sequence is 13 residues long. The V end lost 4 bases, the J end lost 10 bases, and 16 bases lay between the germline ends. DNA for the CDR3: TGTGCCAGCAGTTCGCGATCAGGGGTACGAGCTTTCTTT. Encoded protein: CASSSRSGVRAFF.

The gene calls are TRBV5-1 and TRBJ1-1; 9 bases are shared with TRBD1. The CDR3 length is 16 residues. In germline, CDR1 is SGHRS, CDR2 YFSETQ. The V segment lost 0 bases and the J segment 5 bases; nucleotides outside the gene matches: 8. This CDR3 is CASSLVYRGRGTEAFF. In DNA form, the CDR3 reads TGCGCCAGCAGCTTGGTCTACAGGGGGCGCGGGACTGAAGCTTTCTTT.

This clone was detected a few times. Germline and junction disagree at one end, which may indicate a read error. Written as DNA, the CDR3 is TGTGCCATCAATGAGGGGGGCCAAGAGACCCAGTACTTC. Translating gives CAINEGGQETQYF. The chain links TRBV10-3 to TRBJ2-5; D assignment may be TRBD1 or TRBD2 (6 bases each). Germline values: CDR1 ENHRY, CDR2 SYGVKD. This CDR3 region has 13 residues.

This sequence joins TRBV4-1 and TRBJ1-2; D uncertain. Germline CDR1 is MGHRA and CDR2 is YSYEKL. The CDR3 sequence is 14 residues long. V was trimmed by 4 bases and J by 3 bases, leaving 12 bases between them. The CDR3 DNA sequence: TGCGCCAGCAGCCCGACGCCGCGACACTATGGCTACACCTTC. It yields the protein CASSPTPRHYGYTF.

V and J are TRBV4-1 and TRBJ1-2, with 8 bases fitting TRBD1. CDR3 size: 17 residues. The J segment lost 3 bases and the V segment lost 1 base, leaving 10 bases of the junction unmatched. CDR1 is MGHRA, CDR2 YSYEKL, per germline. CDR3 DNA sequence: TGCGCCAGCAGCCAAGGTTCAGGACAGGGATCTTACTATGGCTACACCTTC. The encoded protein is CASSQGSGQGSYYGYTF.

This chain uses TRBV5-4 with TRBJ2-3; 11 bases are a match to TRBD2. The CDR3 has 16 amino acids. CDR1 and CDR2 from the germline V gene are SGHNT and YYREEE (reference sequence). V lost 3 bases and J lost 2; bases outside the gene matches: 5. This CDR3 is CASSWVAGGNTDTQYF. The CDR3 DNA reads TGTGCCAGCAGCTGGGTAGCGGGGGGGAACACAGATACGCAGTATTTT. Together with reference TRBV5-4 and TRBJ2-3, the CDR3 gives the full variable domain: ETGVTQSPTHLIKTRGQQVTLRCSSQSGHNTVSWYQQALGQGPQFIFQYYREEENGRGNFPPRFSGLQFPNYSSELNVNALELDDSALYLCASSWVAGGNTDTQYFGPGTRLTVL.

The rearrangement joins TRBV5-1 to TRBJ2-1; 9 bases fit TRBD1. Germline CDR1 is SGHRS and CDR2 is YFSETQ. The CDR3 covers 16 residues. The junction had 13 bases not matched to a gene; V was cut back by 4 bases and J by 8 bases. The CDR3 protein is CASSPQGQGRWDEQFF. In DNA, the CDR3 is TGCGCCAGCAGCCCACAAGGACAGGGGCGGTGGGATGAGCAGTTCTTC. Looking up the rest from reference TRBV5-1 and TRBJ2-1 gives the full variable domain: KAGVTQTPRYLIKTRGQQVTLSCSPISGHRSVSWYQQTPGQGLQFLFEYFSETQRNKGNFPGRFSGRQFSNSRSEMNVSTLELGDSALYLCASSPQGQGRWDEQFFGPGTRLTVL.

V usage is TRBV6-2 or TRBV6-3 and J usage is TRBJ2-3, with TRBD1 matching 7 bases. Germline V gene data show CDR1 as MNHEY and CDR2 as SVGEGT. The length of the CDR3 is 15 residues. The ends lost 4 bases at V and 1 base at J; junction bases unmatched: 5. The CDR3 coding sequence is TGTGCCAGCAGTTGGGGACAGCTTCGCACAGATACGCAGTATTTT. Residues: CASSWGQLRTDTQYF.

The chain combines TRBV24-1 with TRBJ2-3, with a weak D call TRBD2 (6 bases). This CDR3 spans 16 amino acids. The germline V gene has CDR1 KGHDR and CDR2 SFDVKD. Trimming took 7 bases from V and 0 from J, leaving 16 bases between them. CDR3 amino acids: CATSMPSGLSTDTQYF. Written as DNA, the CDR3 is TGTGCCACCAGCATGCCCTCGGGACTCAGCACAGATACGCAGTATTTT.

The V and J genes are TRBV11-2 and TRBJ1-1, with D unclear. The V gene lost 4 bases and the J gene lost 0 bases, with 6 bases spanning the gap. From germline, CDR1 is SGHAT and CDR2 FQNNGV. This CDR3 spans 13 amino acids. CDR3 sequence: CASSSLMNTEAFF. CDR3 bases: TGTGCCAGCAGCTCCCTGATGAACACTGAAGCTTTCTTT.

The rearrangement uses TRBV6-5 and TRBJ2-7, with a possible D match to TRBD1 (6 bases). Trimming stripped 0 bases from V and 3 bases from J, with 9 bases between. CDR3 length: 14 residues. From germline, CDR1 is MNHEY and CDR2 SVGAGI. The CDR3 sequence: CASSYSGHIYEQYF. The CDR3 DNA follows: TGTGCCAGCAGTTACTCGGGACACATCTACGAGCAGTACTTC.

This clone was observed once. The gene calls are TRBV7-2 and TRBJ1-1; weak D call: TRBD1 (5 bases). Germline V gene sequence: CDR1 SGHTA, CDR2 FQGNSA. V lost 0 bases and J 4 bases, leaving 9 bases between the germline ends. CDR3 length: 14 residues. CDR3 DNA: TGTGCCAGCAGCTTAGCCCAGGGAGGCACTGAAGCTTTCTTT. It translates to CASSLAQGGTEAFF.

The chain is built from TRBV7-8 and TRBJ2-7; D gene uncertain. V gave up 3 bases and J gave up 0 bases, with 6 bases separating them. The CDR3 contains 13 residues. The germline gives CDR1 SGHVS, CDR2 FQNEAQ. The CDR3: CASSFESSYEQYF. The CDR3 DNA is TGTGCCAGCAGCTTCGAATCCTCCTACGAGCAGTACTTC.

The rearrangement links TRBV11-2 to TRBJ2-1, with 8 bases aligning to TRBD2. V lost 6 bases and J lost 2; bases outside the gene matches: 3. Per the germline V gene, CDR1 is SGHAT and CDR2 is FQNNGV. The CDR3 is 14 amino acids. CDR3 DNA sequence: TGTGCCAGCAGGTTCGGGGGGGCCTACAATGAGCAGTTCTTC. Its protein product is CASRFGGAYNEQFF.

This chain connects TRBV27 to TRBJ1-1; 7 positions match TRBD1. Germline CDR1 MNHEY, CDR2 SMNVEV (reference sequence). V shed 6 bases, J shed 0 bases, and the junction held 4 bases outside the gene matches. The CDR3 is 14 amino acids. The CDR3 loop reads CASRYRGMNTEAFF. Here the CDR3 DNA reads TGTGCCAGCAGGTACAGGGGAATGAACACTGAAGCTTTCTTT.

J is TRBJ2-5 and V is TRBV7-2; D gene uncertain. Between the trimmed V and J ends, which lost 1 base and 1 base, there was a span of 7 bases. The CDR3 runs to 14 residues. Germline V CDR1 and CDR2: SGHTA, FQGNSA. The CDR3 DNA sequence: TGTGCCAGCAGCTTAGTTTCCAGCCAAGAGACCCAGTACTTC. This gives the protein CASSLVSSQETQYF. Full variable domain (rest looked up from reference TRBV7-2 and TRBJ2-5): GAGVSQSPSNKVTEKGKDVELRCDPISGHTALYWYRQSLGQGLEFLIYFQGNSAPDKSGLPSDRFSAERTGGSVSTLTIQRTQQEDSAVYLCASSLVSSQETQYFGPGTRLLVL.

The V and J genes are TRBV3-1 (or the pseudogene TRBV3-2) and TRBJ1-5, with 8 bases that match TRBD1. V was pared by 5 bases and J by 4 bases, with 4 bases of the junction left unmatched. The CDR3 runs 14 residues. Germline CDR1 and CDR2: LGHDT and YNNKEL (reference sequence). The CDR3 coding sequence is TGTGCCAGCAGCGCCCGACAGGGGAATCAGCCCCAGCATTTT. Its translation is CASSARQGNQPQHF.

On this clone: The junction departs from the called germline gene at one end, perhaps through a read error. The DNA of the CDR3 is TGTGCCAGCACCAGCCTGGGGAGGGTCTCTATTTTT. Its translation is CASTSLGRVSIF. V is TRBV28 and J is TRBJ1-1; the D is unclear. Germline lookup yields CDR1 MDHEN and CDR2 SYDVKM. The CDR3 runs to 12 residues.

This chain uses TRBV6-4 with TRBJ1-5; D might be TRBD1 (5 bases). CDR1 and CDR2 (germline): MRHNA, SNTAGT. V was clipped by 3 bases and J by 0 bases, with 9 bases between them. The CDR3 has 15 residues. CDR3 amino acids: CASSEWGNSNQPQHF. The CDR3 coding sequence is TGTGCCAGCAGTGAATGGGGGAATAGCAATCAGCCCCAGCATTTT.

There are a few counts of this clone. The rearrangement uses TRBV5-1 and TRBJ1-5; the D is unclear. The CDR3 runs to 13 residues. V was trimmed by 3 bases and J by 7 bases, leaving 11 bases between them. Looked up from germline, CDR1 is SGHRS and CDR2 is YFSETQ. This chain's CDR3 is CASSSEGQQPQHF. CDR3 bases: TGCGCCAGCAGCTCCGAGGGTCAGCAGCCCCAGCATTTT.

The chain couples TRBV9 to TRBJ1-6, with a weak D call TRBD1 (5 bases). V lost 6 bases and J lost 0, with 10 bases in between. The CDR3 covers 15 residues. In germline, CDR1 is SGDLS, CDR2 YYNGEE. The CDR3 nucleotides read TGTGCCAGCAAAGCAGGGAGCTCCTATAATTCACCCCTCCACTTT. It codes for CASKAGSSYNSPLHF.

The rearrangement joins TRBV7-2 to TRBJ1-5; D may be TRBD1 (6 bases). This CDR3 has 15 residues. Trimming shortened V by 5 bases and J by 3 bases, and 14 bases separated the two germline ends. Germline CDR1 and CDR2: SGHTA and FQGNSA. CDR3 DNA sequence: TGTGCCAGCAGCCCGCAAGGGGGGGACAATCAGCCCCAGCATTTT. This codes for CASSPQGGDNQPQHF.

The rearrangement links TRBV7-8 to TRBJ1-4; a weak D match, TRBD1 (5 bases). The CDR3 is 15 amino acids. The V end was cut by 1 base, the J end by 11 bases, with 17 bases between. The germline V gene encodes CDR1 SGHVS and CDR2 FQNEAQ. DNA of the CDR3: TGTGCCAGCAGCTTAGTGGCAGGGAGCGCCGGTAAACTGTTTTTT. Its translation is CASSLVAGSAGKLFF.

This rearrangement joins TRBV29-1 to TRBJ1-1; 8 bases align to TRBD1. V was pared by 0 bases and J by 6 bases, with 3 bases of the junction left unmatched. The germline V gene encodes CDR1 SQVTM and CDR2 ANQGSEA. This CDR3 contains 13 residues. CDR3 region: CSVEERTGSEAFF. CDR3 bases: TGCAGCGTTGAAGAGCGGACAGGGTCTGAAGCTTTCTTT.

V and J are TRBV5-1 and TRBJ2-1, with D uncertain. Germline V lookup: CDR1 SGHRS, CDR2 YFSETQ. The CDR3 sequence is 14 residues long. V dropped 4 bases and J dropped 5 bases, with 13 bases sitting between them. The CDR3 bases are TGCGCCAGCAGCCCACAATTCACGGACAATGAGCAGTTCTTC. This sequence encodes CASSPQFTDNEQFF.

The chain carries TRBV6-5 and TRBJ2-5, with D possibly being TRBD1 (5 bases). The CDR3 has 11 residues. V lost 10 bases and J 5 bases, leaving 11 bases between the germline ends. Germline CDR1 and CDR2: MNHEY and SVGAGI. The DNA for the CDR3 is TGTGCCACCAGACAGTTGGAGACCCAGTACTTC. Translation gives CATRQLETQYF.

The rearrangement uses TRBV28 and TRBJ1-6, with 7 bases identical to TRBD1. The V gene's germline CDR1 is MDHEN and CDR2 SYDVKM. The CDR3 is 18 amino acids. V lost 3 bases, J lost 7 bases, and 15 bases stayed unmatched. CDR3: CASSFTSGLGQQNSPLHF. The CDR3, as DNA: TGTGCCAGCAGTTTTACGAGTGGGCTGGGACAGCAAAATTCACCCCTCCACTTT.

V gene TRBV9 combines with J gene TRBJ2-1, with 12 positions matching TRBD2. The CDR3 has 16 amino acids. CDR1 is SGDLS, CDR2 YYNGEE, per germline. V trimming: 2 bases; J trimming: 4 bases; junction bases outside the gene matches: 4. CDR3 nucleotides: TGTGCCAGCAGCGTCGGACTAGCGGGACGATACAATGAGCAGTTCTTC. It translates to CASSVGLAGRYNEQFF.

V and J are TRBV6-5 and TRBJ2-3; 8 bases fit TRBD1. This CDR3 spans 14 amino acids. J gave up 5 bases and V 6 bases, and 7 bases lay outside the gene matches. Germline lookup yields CDR1 MNHEY and CDR2 SVGAGI. CDR3 nucleotide sequence: TGTGCCAGCAGGATTCAGGGGGCGGGAGATACGCAGTATTTT. Protein: CASRIQGAGDTQYF.

The chain combines TRBV6-2 or TRBV6-3 with TRBJ1-1; maybe TRBD1 (6 bases). Trimming stripped 5 bases from V and 2 bases from J, with 12 bases between. Per germline, CDR1 MNHEY and CDR2 SVGEGT. The CDR3 length is 14 residues. The DNA for the CDR3 is TGTGCCAGCAGTCGACAGGCCCTTAACACTGAAGCTTTCTTT. Protein: CASSRQALNTEAFF.